These T cell receptor beta chains were read from a single sample in a study of identical twins. TCRdb reanalysed the 5' RACE reads using MiXCR and keeps one entry per CDR3 protein. In the table there are about 700,000 distinct CDR3 sequences, over 5% of which are singletons. The sequenced material came from naive T cells sorted from blood. The receptors shown here come from a man aged 18 to 30 in good health. Each CDR3 is given with its conserved first and last residue. The D gene is left open where the match is weak. Some rows have no size entry. The others give once, few or many, or a class for an expanded clone.

D gene	clone size	V gene	J gene	CDR3 protein	CDR3 DNA
.	few	TRBV20-1	TRBJ1-4	CSVATNEKLFF	TGCAGTGTTGCAACTAATGAAAAACTGTTTTTT
TRBD2	.	TRBV3-1	TRBJ2-2	CATKLATNTGELFF	TGTGCCACCAAACTAGCGACGAACACCGGGGAGCTGTTTTTT
TRBD1	few	TRBV28	TRBJ2-5	CASSRSRDRDQETQYF	TGTGCCAGCAGCCGTTCCCGGGACAGGGACCAAGAGACCCAGTACTTC
.	many	TRBV7-9	TRBJ1-1	CASSLGDMNTEAFF	TGTGCCAGCAGCTTAGGGGATATGAACACTGAAGCTTTCTTT
.	few	TRBV10-3	TRBJ1-1	CAIMLGLNTEAFF	TGTGCCATCATGCTCGGGTTGAACACTGAAGCTTTCTTT
TRBD1	many	TRBV5-1	TRBJ2-1	CASSLERDRVYNEQFF	TGCGCCAGCAGCTTGGAGCGGGACAGGGTATACAATGAGCAGTTCTTC
.	.	TRBV5-5	TRBJ1-1	CASSLASGTMSEAFF	TGTGCCAGCAGCTTGGCCTCCGGGACAATGAGTGAAGCTTTCTTT
.	many	TRBV12-3/TRBV12-4	TRBJ2-5	CASRATGQETQYF	TGTGCCAGCAGGGCAACGGGCCAAGAGACCCAGTACTTC
TRBD2	few	TRBV6-1	TRBJ2-3	CASSRTGGRAGGTDTQYF	TGTGCCAGCAGTCGCACGGGAGGGAGGGCCGGAGGCACAGATACGCAGTATTTT
.	.	TRBV11-2	TRBJ2-1	CASSLTRISYNEQFF	TGTGCCAGCAGCTTAACTAGAATCTCCTACAATGAGCAGTTCTTC
.	many	TRBV20-1	TRBJ1-5	CSAGPFPDSNQPQHF	TGCAGTGCTGGCCCCTTCCCCGATAGCAATCAGCCCCAGCATTTT
.	many	TRBV6-1	TRBJ2-5	CASSEAIRAEGETQYF	TGTGCCAGCAGTGAAGCTATCAGGGCAGAGGGGGAGACCCAGTACTTC
.	many	TRBV5-1	TRBJ1-5	CASSLGSAGQPQHF	TGCGCCAGCAGCTTGGGTTCCGCAGGTCAGCCCCAGCATTTT
TRBD1	.	TRBV30	TRBJ1-1	CAWRRTGGNTEAFF	TGTGCCTGGAGAAGAACAGGGGGAAACACTGAAGCTTTCTTT
.	.	TRBV20-1	TRBJ1-2	CSARIAGDEGYTF	TGCAGTGCTAGAATTGCGGGGGATGAGGGCTACACCTTC
.	many	TRBV6-1	TRBJ1-5	CASQTNSNQPQHF	TGTGCCAGTCAAACAAATAGCAATCAGCCCCAGCATTTT
TRBD1	.	TRBV5-1	TRBJ1-2	CASSRGPLYGYTF	TGCGCCAGCAGCAGGGGGCCCCTCTATGGCTACACCTTC
TRBD2	few	TRBV11-2	TRBJ2-2	CASSTGVLAGNTGELFF	TGTGCCAGCAGCACAGGGGTACTAGCGGGGAACACCGGGGAGCTGTTTTTT
.	many	TRBV15	TRBJ1-6	CATSREGEAFNSPLHF	TGTGCCACCAGCAGAGAGGGGGAGGCTTTTAATTCACCCCTCCACTTT
TRBD2	.	TRBV20-1	TRBJ2-5	CSALTRAGGETQYF	TGCAGTGCCCTCACGAGGGCGGGAGGGGAGACCCAGTACTTC
.	few	TRBV4-3	TRBJ2-6	CASSQRDVGSSSGANVLTF	TGCGCCAGCAGCCAACGAGATGTAGGATCAAGCTCTGGGGCCAACGTCCTGACTTTC
.	many	TRBV6-1	TRBJ2-1	CATRASGYYNEQFF	TGTGCCACCCGGGCCTCAGGTTACTACAATGAGCAGTTCTTC
.	many	TRBV29-1	TRBJ2-1	CSVERTRGVRNEQFF	TGCAGCGTTGAAAGAACTAGAGGCGTGCGCAATGAGCAGTTCTTC
TRBD2	many	TRBV25-1	TRBJ2-1	CASSDVGLAGGEQFF	TGTGCCAGCAGTGATGTTGGACTAGCGGGGGGTGAGCAGTTCTTC
.	few	TRBV7-6	TRBJ2-1	CASSLDPGPSSYNEQFF	TGTGCCAGCAGCTTAGATCCGGGGCCGAGCTCCTACAATGAGCAGTTCTTC
TRBD1	many	TRBV12-3/TRBV12-4	TRBJ2-5	CASSSTGAQETQYF	TGTGCCAGCAGTTCGACAGGGGCCCAAGAGACCCAGTACTTC
TRBD2	.	TRBV6-2/TRBV6-3	TRBJ2-7	CASKEEPTGLESYEQYF	TGTGCCAGCAAAGAGGAACCCACAGGACTAGAGTCCTACGAGCAGTACTTC
.	many	TRBV25-1	TRBJ1-5	CASSESGGVGQPQHF	TGTGCCAGCAGTGAATCCGGAGGGGTAGGCCAGCCCCAGCATTTT
.	many	TRBV7-2	TRBJ2-3	CASSPNRLSTDTQYF	TGTGCCAGCAGCCCAAACCGCTTAAGCACAGATACGCAGTATTTT
TRBD1	.	TRBV5-1	TRBJ2-3	CASSGQGYADTQYF	TGCGCCAGCAGCGGACAGGGATACGCAGATACGCAGTATTTT
.	many	TRBV29-1	TRBJ2-2	CSVEGRVSTGELFF	TGCAGCGTTGAAGGCCGGGTATCTACCGGGGAGCTGTTTTTT
TRBD2	few	TRBV7-2	TRBJ2-7	CASSLEREAREEQYF	TGTGCCAGCAGCTTAGAACGGGAGGCCCGCGAAGAGCAGTACTTC
TRBD1	many	TRBV25-1	TRBJ1-5	CASRHRGYQPQHF	TGTGCCAGCAGACACAGGGGTTACCAGCCCCAGCATTTT
.	few	TRBV7-6	TRBJ2-5	CASSSRSAQETQYF	TGTGCCAGCAGCTCCCGATCAGCCCAAGAGACCCAGTACTTC
TRBD2	.	TRBV28	TRBJ2-2	CASRPTLGLAGSGELFF	TGTGCCAGCAGGCCCACTTTGGGACTAGCGGGAAGCGGGGAGCTGTTTTTT
TRBD1	.	TRBV4-1	TRBJ1-1	CASSQGPRQGEAFF	TGCGCCAGCAGCCAAGGTCCTCGACAGGGAGAAGCTTTCTTT
.	many	TRBV6-5	TRBJ2-2	CASSYLLGLGGELFF	TGTGCCAGCAGTTACCTACTCGGGTTAGGCGGGGAGCTGTTTTTT
.	many	TRBV20-1	TRBJ1-6	CSAIGGRNSPLHF	TGCAGTGCCATCGGGGGGCGCAATTCACCCCTCCACTTT
.	many	TRBV27	TRBJ1-2	CASSPPGRGEGYTF	TGTGCCAGCAGTCCCCCGGGAAGAGGGGAAGGCTACACCTTC
.	.	TRBV5-5	TRBJ2-1	CASSPLTGTANNEQFF	TGTGCCAGCAGCCCCTTAACCGGGACGGCAAACAATGAGCAGTTCTTC
.	few	TRBV5-1	TRBJ2-3	CASSLALGNRGTDTQYF	TGCGCCAGCAGCTTGGCCTTAGGGAATCGGGGCACAGATACGCAGTATTTT
.	few	TRBV4-2	TRBJ2-6	CASSRGRAQGGANVLTF	TGTGCCAGCAGCCGAGGAAGGGCTCAGGGGGGGGCCAACGTCCTGACTTTC